These 27 T cell receptor beta chains share one sample of origin, sequenced in a study of metastatic and nonmetastatic thyroid tumors. MiXCR reprocessed the PCR reads for TCRdb. The sample holds 25,000 to 35,000 clones, 17% seen once. Each patient came to thyroid surgery without any prior treatment (of any kind). The specimen was blood. The receptors were sampled from a female donor with papillary thyroid cancer or a benign thyroid nodule (not recorded which). Some clones in this sample may be carry-over from other donors' samples.

This clone was counted ten times or more. An end of the junction does not agree with germline; a read error may underlie this. The J gene is TRBJ2-1, the V gene TRBV7-7, with D tentatively TRBD2 (5 bases). Germline V gene data show CDR1 as SSHAT and CDR2 as FNYEAQ (reference sequence). This CDR3 region has 14 residues. CDR3 loop: CASSLALNLGEQFF. CDR3 bases: TGTGCTAGCAGCTTAGCGCTAAATTTGGGGGAGCAGTTCTTC.

At least ten counts were recorded for this clone. The V and J genes are TRBV6-5 and TRBJ2-5; 8 positions agree with TRBD2. The J segment lost 5 bases and the V segment lost 0 bases, leaving 8 bases of the junction unmatched. CDR3 size: 16 residues. Germline values: CDR1 MNHEY, CDR2 SVGAGI. The CDR3 protein is CASSYSGRGEEETQYF. CDR3 DNA sequence: TGTGCCAGCAGTTACTCGGGGCGGGGGGAGGAGGAGACCCAGTACTTC.

This clone was detected ten times or more. The rearrangement joins TRBV27 to TRBJ1-5; 11 bases fit TRBD1. Germline trimming cut 5 bases from V and 2 bases from J; bases unmatched to any gene: 14. The CDR3 is 19 residues long. The germline gives CDR1 MNHEY, CDR2 SMNVEV (reference sequence). The CDR3 region has the DNA TGTGCCAGCAGTCTAATGCCGGGACAGGGGGGGGTAGGCAATCAGCCCCAGCATTTT. Its protein is CASSLMPGQGGVGNQPQHF.

This clone was recorded at least ten times. The chain is built from TRBV7-2 and TRBJ1-1; 11 bases fit TRBD1. CDR3 length: 15 amino acids. Trimming at V came to 4 bases and at J to 4 bases, leaving 5 bases not matched to a gene. Germline V gene sequence: CDR1 SGHTA, CDR2 FQGNSA. CDR3 loop: CASSWDRGASTEAFF. CDR3 in DNA: TGTGCCAGCAGCTGGGACAGGGGGGCTAGCACTGAAGCTTTCTTT.

This clone was seen at least ten times. This chain uses TRBV9 with TRBJ1-3; D gene unclear. With 4 bases removed from V and 0 bases from J, the gap between germline ends came to 8 bases. This CDR3 comprises 14 residues. Germline CDR1 and CDR2: SGDLS and YYNGEE. The DNA for the CDR3 is TGTGCCAGCAGCCCCCACAACTCTGGAAACACCATATATTTT. The encoded protein is CASSPHNSGNTIYF.

The chain carries TRBV20-1 and TRBJ2-7; 9 bases are a match to TRBD1. CDR1 is DFQATT and CDR2 is SNEGSKA in the germline V gene (reference sequence). The CDR3 is made up of 15 amino acids. Trimming removed 0 bases from V and 1 base from J; junction bases left unmatched: 4. CDR3 bases: TGCAGTGCTAGAGATTTCGGGACAGGGTCCTACGAGCAGTACTTC. It encodes CSARDFGTGSYEQYF.

This clone was seen many times. The chain carries TRBV9 and TRBJ2-1; 12 nucleotides agree with TRBD2. The CDR3 totals 16 residues. Germline lookup yields CDR1 SGDLS and CDR2 YYNGEE. The trim removed 4 bases at V and 5 bases at J, leaving 7 bases unmatched. The CDR3 DNA follows: TGTGCCAGCAGCCTTAGGCTAGCGGGGGGGGACAATGAGCAGTTCTTC. Protein sequence: CASSLRLAGGDNEQFF.

This clone showed up many times. This chain uses TRBV6-6 with TRBJ1-5; 8 nucleotides agree with TRBD1. This CDR3 has 17 residues. The trim removed 0 bases at V and 4 bases at J, leaving 8 bases unmatched. Per germline, CDR1 MNHNY and CDR2 SVGAGI (reference sequence). DNA of the CDR3: TGTGCCAGCAGTTACTCGGCAGGGGGCGGAAATAATCAGCCCCAGCATTTT. Amino acid sequence: CASSYSAGGGNNQPQHF.

V gene TRBV28 combines with J gene TRBJ1-1; 10 positions agree with TRBD1. CDR1 is MDHEN and CDR2 is SYDVKM in the germline V gene. The CDR3 sequence is 16 residues long. Germline trimming cut 10 bases from V and 0 bases from J; bases unmatched to any gene: 11. CDR3 coding DNA: TGTGCCACCTTTGACAGGGGGCTGTGGTTGAACACTGAAGCTTTCTTT. Translating it yields CATFDRGLWLNTEAFF.

This clone was found many times. The rearrangement links TRBV29-1 to TRBJ2-5, with TRBD2 matching over 15 bases. The CDR3 loop spans 15 amino acids. Germline V gives CDR1 SQVTM, CDR2 ANQGSEA. V trimming: 5 bases; J trimming: 2 bases; junction bases outside the gene matches: 3. The CDR3 bases are TGCAGCGTTCGGACTAGCGGGAGGGGGCAAGAGACCCAGTACTTC. Residues: CSVRTSGRGQETQYF.

This clone was picked up many times. The rearrangement joins TRBV9 to TRBJ2-1; TRBD2 matches at 11 bases. The junction had 13 bases not matched to a gene; V was cut back by 2 bases and J by 9 bases. The CDR3 has 17 residues. Germline V gene sequence: CDR1 SGDLS, CDR2 YYNGEE. The CDR3 spells CASSVQGGSGRVGEQFF. The CDR3 DNA reads TGTGCCAGCAGCGTCCAGGGGGGTAGCGGGAGGGTTGGTGAGCAGTTCTTC.

In this sample, this clone turned up many times. The chain carries TRBV13 and TRBJ1-6; D call uncertain. This CDR3 comprises 15 residues. Germline V gene data show CDR1 as PRHDT and CDR2 as FYEKMQ (reference sequence). Trimming removed 5 bases at V and 5 bases at J, with 13 bases between. CDR3 protein: CASSAGHINNSPLHF. The CDR3 nucleotides read TGTGCCAGCAGCGCTGGGCACATAAATAATTCACCCCTCCACTTT.

The rearrangement joins TRBV2 to TRBJ2-3; weak D call: TRBD2 (7 bases). Deletions cut 8 bases from V and 6 bases from J, with 24 bases between. This CDR3 is built from 16 residues. Looked up from germline, CDR1 is SNHLY and CDR2 is FYNNEI. The CDR3 DNA reads TGTGCCAGCGAGGCGAGGGGGGGCGTTTTTCCGGATACGCAGTATTTT. This encodes CASEARGGVFPDTQYF. Full variable domain (missing parts from reference TRBV2 and TRBJ2-3): EPEVTQTPSHQVTQMGQEVILRCVPISNHLYFYWYRQILGQKVEFLVSFYNNEISEKSEIFDDQFSVERPDGSNFTLKIRSTKLEDSAMYFCASEARGGVFPDTQYFGPGTRLTVL.

The chain links TRBV11-2 to TRBJ2-7, with no clear D. Germline CDR1 reads SGHAT; CDR2 reads FQNNGV. V lost 7 bases and J lost 3, with 7 bases in between. The CDR3 length is 11 residues. As DNA, the CDR3 is TGTGCCAGCACCGTGGACTACGAGCAGTACTTC. It is translated as CASTVDYEQYF.

In its sample, this clone was seen many times. This chain joins TRBV2 and TRBJ2-3, with D possibly TRBD1 on 6 matching bases. Trimming removed 6 bases at V and 2 bases at J, with 15 bases between. The CDR3 is 15 residues long. CDR1 and CDR2 (germline): SNHLY, FYNNEI. The CDR3 spells CASSWQGRSTDTQYF. The CDR3 DNA follows: TGTGCCAGCAGCTGGCAGGGGCGCTCCACAGATACGCAGTATTTT.

This clone came up many times. The chain has TRBV9 and TRBJ1-6, with TRBD1 matching over 10 bases. CDR3 length equals 12 residues. CDR1 is SGDLS, CDR2 YYNGEE, per germline. V was pared by 3 bases and J by 14 bases, with 2 bases of the junction left unmatched. DNA for the CDR3: TGTGCCAGCAGCGCTGGACAGGGGGCCCTCCACTTT. Translation: CASSAGQGALHF.

This clone was observed many times. J is TRBJ2-7 and V is TRBV29-1; D perhaps matches TRBD1 (6 bases). V lost 5 bases, J lost 6 bases, and 14 bases lay in between. From germline, CDR1 is SQVTM and CDR2 ANQGSEA. This CDR3 contains 12 residues. CDR3: CSVSGRGSEQYF. The CDR3 DNA sequence: TGCAGCGTTTCAGGCAGGGGTAGCGAGCAGTACTTC.

There are many counts of this clone. This chain connects TRBV20-1 to TRBJ2-3, with 8 bases that match TRBD1. The V gene end was trimmed by 2 bases and the J gene end by 4 bases; junction bases not matched to a gene: 14. CDR1 is DFQATT and CDR2 is SNEGSKA in the germline V gene (reference sequence). The CDR3 runs to 17 residues. CDR3 amino acids: CSARPSPGQVIPDTQYF. Here the CDR3 DNA reads TGCAGTGCTAGACCTTCTCCGGGACAGGTCATCCCAGATACGCAGTATTTT.

About this clone: Mismatch with germline at one junction end may stem from a read error. This rearrangement joins TRBV19 to TRBJ1-2, with D possibly TRBD1 on 5 matching bases. CDR1 LNHDA and CDR2 SQIVND come from the germline V gene (reference sequence). The CDR3 has 16 amino acids. CDR3 sequence (DNA): TGCGCCAGTAGTATAGATCGTCGGCATGGGACTCGAGGCTACACCTTC. Protein sequence: CASSIDRRHGTRGYTF.

This clone was seen many times. The chain recombines TRBV18 with TRBJ1-1; 9 positions agree with TRBD1. The CDR3 length is 14 residues. CDR1 KGHSH and CDR2 LQKENI come from the germline V gene. Trimming at V came to 4 bases and at J to 4 bases, leaving 4 bases not matched to a gene. CDR3 protein: CASSRDREPTEAFF. The CDR3 coding sequence is TGTGCCAGCTCACGGGACAGGGAGCCCACTGAAGCTTTCTTT.

Turning to this clone: At one end the junction does not follow the germline gene, possibly because of a read error. The chain uses TRBV27 and TRBJ2-2, with 7 bases fitting TRBD1. The CDR3 runs to 17 residues. The V gene's germline CDR1 is MNHEY and CDR2 SMNVEV (reference sequence). The CDR3 nucleotides read TGTGCCGGCAGACCCACCAGACAGGGATCCACAACCGGGGAGCTGTTTTTT. Its protein product is CAGRPTRQGSTTGELFF.

With regard to this clone: Germline and junction disagree at one end, which may indicate a read error. CDR3 loop: CVSSAGTGRENTEAFF. CDR3 DNA sequence: TGTGTCAGTAGTGCCGGTACAGGGAGGGAGAACACTGAAGCTTTCTTT. The chain employs TRBV19 and TRBJ1-1; tentative D call: TRBD1 (6 bases). There are 16 residues in the CDR3. Germline-derived CDR1 and CDR2 are LNHDA and SQIVND (reference sequence).

This clone has a count of ten or more. CDR3: CASRPTGSLNTGELFF. For the CDR3, the DNA is TGTGCCAGCAGGCCTACCGGGAGCTTGAACACCGGGGAGCTGTTTTTT. The V gene is TRBV7-3, the J gene TRBJ2-2; D may be TRBD2 (6 bases). In germline, CDR1 is SGHTA, CDR2 FQGTGA. With 6 bases removed from V and 1 base from J, the gap between germline ends came to 15 bases. The CDR3 has 16 residues.

In this sample, this clone turned up many times. The chain links TRBV5-1 to TRBJ1-6; TRBD1 matches at 10 bases. Trimming removed 3 bases from V and 7 bases from J; junction bases left unmatched: 4. The CDR3 contains 15 residues. Germline CDR1 is SGHRS and CDR2 is YFSETQ. The CDR3 nucleotides read TGCGCCAGCAGCTCAGGACAGGGGGGAAATTCACCCCTCCACTTT. Encoded protein: CASSSGQGGNSPLHF.

This clone was counted a single time. The chain is built from TRBV20-1 and TRBJ2-7, with D tentatively TRBD1 (6 bases). CDR1 is DFQATT, CDR2 SNEGSKA, per germline (reference sequence). The length of the CDR3 is 13 residues. The V end lost 3 bases, the J end lost 3 bases, and 12 bases lay between the germline ends. CDR3 sequence: CSARGACFYEQYF. DNA of the CDR3: TGCAGTGCTAGGGGGGCATGTTTCTACGAGCAGTACTTC.

This clone was recorded at least ten times. The chain links TRBV12-3 or TRBV12-4 to TRBJ2-2; 11 bases map to TRBD2. V lost 0 bases, J lost 5 bases, and 14 bases stayed unmatched. CDR3 length equals 20 residues. CDR3 DNA sequence: TGTGCCAGCAGTTTAGCGCATTTTCGTCCGAGACTAGCGGGGACCGGGGAGCTGTTTTTT. This translates into CASSLAHFRPRLAGTGELFF.

This clone was picked up many times. The rearrangement joins TRBV9 to TRBJ2-5; 15 bases are shared with TRBD2. The J segment lost 5 bases and the V segment lost 7 bases, leaving 6 bases of the junction unmatched. CDR3 length: 15 residues. The germline V gene encodes CDR1 SGDLS and CDR2 YYNGEE. Here the CDR3 reads CASGLAGGPLETQYF. For the CDR3, the DNA is TGTGCCAGCGGACTAGCGGGAGGGCCTCTCGAGACCCAGTACTTC.